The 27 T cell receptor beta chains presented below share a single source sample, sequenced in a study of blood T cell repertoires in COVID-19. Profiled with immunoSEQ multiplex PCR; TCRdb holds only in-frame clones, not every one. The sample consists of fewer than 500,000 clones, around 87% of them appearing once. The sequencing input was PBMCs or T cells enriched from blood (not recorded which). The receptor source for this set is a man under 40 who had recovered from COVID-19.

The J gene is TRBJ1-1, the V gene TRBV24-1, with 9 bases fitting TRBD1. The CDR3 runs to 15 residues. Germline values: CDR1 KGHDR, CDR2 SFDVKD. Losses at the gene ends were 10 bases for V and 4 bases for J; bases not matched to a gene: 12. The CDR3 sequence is CATEPVGTGCTEAFF. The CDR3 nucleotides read TGTGCCACTGAACCCGTCGGGACAGGGTGCACTGAAGCTTTCTTT.

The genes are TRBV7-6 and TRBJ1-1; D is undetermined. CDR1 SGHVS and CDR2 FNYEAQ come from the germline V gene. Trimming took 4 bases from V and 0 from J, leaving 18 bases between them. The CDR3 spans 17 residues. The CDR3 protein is CASSSLSGGIMNTEAFF. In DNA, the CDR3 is TGTGCCAGCAGCTCCCTCTCTGGCGGGATAATGAACACTGAAGCTTTCTTT. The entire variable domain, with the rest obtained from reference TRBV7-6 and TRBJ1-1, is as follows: GAGVSQSPRYKVTKRGQDVALRCDPISGHVSLYWYRQALGQGPEFLTYFNYEAQQDKSGLPNDRFSAERPEGSISTLTIQRTEQRDSAMYRCASSSLSGGIMNTEAFFGQGTRLTVV.

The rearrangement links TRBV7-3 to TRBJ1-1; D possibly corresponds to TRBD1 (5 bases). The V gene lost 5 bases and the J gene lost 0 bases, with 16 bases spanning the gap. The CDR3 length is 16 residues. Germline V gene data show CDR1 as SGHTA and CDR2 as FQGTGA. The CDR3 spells CASSPSPGGLNTEAFF. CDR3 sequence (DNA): TGTGCCAGCAGCCCTAGTCCGGGGGGATTGAACACTGAAGCTTTCTTT.

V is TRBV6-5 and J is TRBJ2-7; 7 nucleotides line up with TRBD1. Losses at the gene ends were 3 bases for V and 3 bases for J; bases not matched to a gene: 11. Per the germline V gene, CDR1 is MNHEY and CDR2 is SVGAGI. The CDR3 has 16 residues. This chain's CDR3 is CASSYKGGQGVYEQYF. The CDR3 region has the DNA TGTGCCAGCAGTTATAAGGGCGGGCAGGGGGTCTACGAGCAGTACTTC.

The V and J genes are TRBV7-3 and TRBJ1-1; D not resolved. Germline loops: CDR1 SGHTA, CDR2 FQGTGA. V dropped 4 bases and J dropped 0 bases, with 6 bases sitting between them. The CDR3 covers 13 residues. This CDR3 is CASSSSMNTEAFF. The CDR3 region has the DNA TGTGCCAGCAGCTCTAGCATGAACACTGAAGCTTTCTTT.

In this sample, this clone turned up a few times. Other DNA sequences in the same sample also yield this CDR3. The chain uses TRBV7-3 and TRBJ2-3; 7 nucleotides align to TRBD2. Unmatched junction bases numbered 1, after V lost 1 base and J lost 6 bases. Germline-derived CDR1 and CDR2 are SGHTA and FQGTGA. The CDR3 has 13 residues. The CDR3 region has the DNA TGTGCCAGCAGCTTAAGGGAGGGGGATACGCAGTATTTT. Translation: CASSLREGDTQYF.

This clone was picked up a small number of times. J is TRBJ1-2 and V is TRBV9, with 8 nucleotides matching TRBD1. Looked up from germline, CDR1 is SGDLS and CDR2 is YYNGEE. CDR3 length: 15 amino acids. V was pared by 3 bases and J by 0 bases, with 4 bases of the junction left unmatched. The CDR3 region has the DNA TGTGCCAGCAGCGAACGGACAGGGTCTAACTATGGCTACACCTTC. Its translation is CASSERTGSNYGYTF.

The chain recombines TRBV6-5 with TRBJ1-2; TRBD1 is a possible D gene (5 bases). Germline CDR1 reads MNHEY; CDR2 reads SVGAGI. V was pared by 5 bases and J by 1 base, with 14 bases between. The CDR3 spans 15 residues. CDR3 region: CASSPTLTVNYGYTF. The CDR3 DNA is TGTGCCAGCAGTCCCACCCTGACAGTTAACTATGGCTACACCTTC.

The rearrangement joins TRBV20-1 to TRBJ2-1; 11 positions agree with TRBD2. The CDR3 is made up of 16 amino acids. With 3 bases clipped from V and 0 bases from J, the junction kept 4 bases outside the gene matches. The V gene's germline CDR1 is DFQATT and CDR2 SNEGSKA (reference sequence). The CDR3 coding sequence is TGCAGTGCTAGTCTGCTAGCGGGGGGCTCCTACAATGAGCAGTTCTTC. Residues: CSASLLAGGSYNEQFF.

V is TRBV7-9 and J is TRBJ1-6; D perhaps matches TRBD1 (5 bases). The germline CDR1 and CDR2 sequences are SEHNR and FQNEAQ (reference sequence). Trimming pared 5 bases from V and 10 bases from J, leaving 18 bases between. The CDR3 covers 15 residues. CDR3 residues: CASSPTGVKGSPLHF. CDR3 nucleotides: TGTGCCAGCAGCCCCACGGGGGTTAAAGGCTCACCCCTCCACTTT.

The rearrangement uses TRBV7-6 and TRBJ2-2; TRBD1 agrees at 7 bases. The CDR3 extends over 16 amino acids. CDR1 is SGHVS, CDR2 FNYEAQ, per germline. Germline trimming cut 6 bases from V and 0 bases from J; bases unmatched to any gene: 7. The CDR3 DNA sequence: TGTGCCAGCAGTATCTCCGGGACAGCGAACACCGGGGAGCTGTTTTTT. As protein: CASSISGTANTGELFF.

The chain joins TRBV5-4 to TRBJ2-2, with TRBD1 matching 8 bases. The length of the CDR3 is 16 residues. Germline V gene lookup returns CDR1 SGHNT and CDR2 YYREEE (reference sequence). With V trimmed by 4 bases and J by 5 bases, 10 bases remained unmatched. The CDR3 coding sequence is TGTGCCAGCAGCCTCCGACAGGGGCCATCTACCGGGGAGCTGTTTTTT. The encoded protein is CASSLRQGPSTGELFF.

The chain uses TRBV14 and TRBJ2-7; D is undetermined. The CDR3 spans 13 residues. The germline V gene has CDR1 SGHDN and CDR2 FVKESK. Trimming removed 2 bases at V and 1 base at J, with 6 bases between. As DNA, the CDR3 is TGTGCCAGCAGCCAAACACAGTCCTACGAGCAGTACTTC. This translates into CASSQTQSYEQYF.

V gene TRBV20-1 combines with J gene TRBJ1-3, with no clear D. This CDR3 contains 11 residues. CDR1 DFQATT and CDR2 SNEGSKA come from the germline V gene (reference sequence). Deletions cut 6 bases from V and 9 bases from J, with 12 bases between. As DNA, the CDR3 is TGCAGTGCCCCGACTCTGAGCACCATATATTTT. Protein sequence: CSAPTLSTIYF.

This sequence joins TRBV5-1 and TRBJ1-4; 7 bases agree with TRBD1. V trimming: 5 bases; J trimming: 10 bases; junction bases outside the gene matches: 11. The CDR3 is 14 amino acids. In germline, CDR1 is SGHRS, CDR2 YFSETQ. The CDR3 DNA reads TGCGCCAGCAGAATCACTGGACAGGCCGGAAAACTGTTTTTT. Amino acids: CASRITGQAGKLFF.

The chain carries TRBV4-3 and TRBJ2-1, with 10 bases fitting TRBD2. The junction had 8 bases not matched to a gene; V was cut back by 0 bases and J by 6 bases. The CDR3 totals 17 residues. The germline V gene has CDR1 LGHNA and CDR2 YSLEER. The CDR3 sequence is CASSQEGLARLGNEQFF. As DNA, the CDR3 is TGCGCCAGCAGCCAAGAGGGACTAGCGCGTCTAGGCAATGAGCAGTTCTTC.

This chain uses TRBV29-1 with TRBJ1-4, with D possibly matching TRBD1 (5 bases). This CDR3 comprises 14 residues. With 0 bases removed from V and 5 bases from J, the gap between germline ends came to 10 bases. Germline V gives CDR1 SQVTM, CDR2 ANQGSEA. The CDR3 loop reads CSVEEDSLNEKLFF. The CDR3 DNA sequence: TGCAGCGTTGAAGAAGACAGCCTAAATGAAAAACTGTTTTTT.

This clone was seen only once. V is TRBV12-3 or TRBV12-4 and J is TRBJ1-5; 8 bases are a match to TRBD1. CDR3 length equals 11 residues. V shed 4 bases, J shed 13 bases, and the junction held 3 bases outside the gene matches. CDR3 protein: CASSSGQGQHF. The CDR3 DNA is TGTGCCAGCAGTTCCGGACAGGGTCAGCATTTT.

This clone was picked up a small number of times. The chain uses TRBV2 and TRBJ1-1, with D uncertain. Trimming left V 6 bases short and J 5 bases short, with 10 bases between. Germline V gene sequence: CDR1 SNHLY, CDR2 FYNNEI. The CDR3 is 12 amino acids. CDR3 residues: CASRVLSTEAFF. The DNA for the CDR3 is TGTGCCAGCAGGGTACTCTCGACTGAAGCTTTCTTT.

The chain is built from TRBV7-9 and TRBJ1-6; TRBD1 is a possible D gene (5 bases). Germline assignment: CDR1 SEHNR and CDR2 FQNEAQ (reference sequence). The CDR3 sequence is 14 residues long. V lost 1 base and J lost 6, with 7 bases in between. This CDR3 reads CASSLGTSNSPLHF. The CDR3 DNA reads TGTGCCAGCAGCTTAGGGACAAGTAATTCACCCCTCCACTTT.

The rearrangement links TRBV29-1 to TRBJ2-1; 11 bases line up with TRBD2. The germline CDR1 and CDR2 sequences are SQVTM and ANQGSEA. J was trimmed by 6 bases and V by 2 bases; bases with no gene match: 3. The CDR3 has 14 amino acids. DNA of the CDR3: TGCAGCGTTGAATCCCTAGCGGGGGGCAATGAGCAGTTCTTC. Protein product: CSVESLAGGNEQFF.

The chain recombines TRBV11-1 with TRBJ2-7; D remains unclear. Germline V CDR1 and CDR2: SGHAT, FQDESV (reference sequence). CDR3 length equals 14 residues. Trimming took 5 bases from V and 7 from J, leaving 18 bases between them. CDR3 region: CASSPHLSDTEQYF. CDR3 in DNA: TGTGCCAGCAGCCCTCATTTATCCGATACAGAGCAGTACTTC.

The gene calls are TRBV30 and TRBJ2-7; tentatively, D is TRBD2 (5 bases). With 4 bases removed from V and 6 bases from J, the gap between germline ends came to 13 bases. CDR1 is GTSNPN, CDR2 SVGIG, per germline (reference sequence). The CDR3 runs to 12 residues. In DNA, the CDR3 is TGTGCCTGGAAGAAGAGGGCCAGCGAGCAGTACTTC. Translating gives CAWKKRASEQYF.

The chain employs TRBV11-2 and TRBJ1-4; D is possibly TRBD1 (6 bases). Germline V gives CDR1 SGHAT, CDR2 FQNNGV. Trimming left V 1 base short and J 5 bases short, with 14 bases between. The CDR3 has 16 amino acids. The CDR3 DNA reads TGTGCCAGCAGCTTAGCCGACAGGTACCCGAATGAAAAACTGTTTTTT. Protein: CASSLADRYPNEKLFF.

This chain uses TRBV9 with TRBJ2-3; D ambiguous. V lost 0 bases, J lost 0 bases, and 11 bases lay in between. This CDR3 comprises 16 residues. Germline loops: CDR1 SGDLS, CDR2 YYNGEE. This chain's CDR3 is CASSVGLHLSTDTQYF. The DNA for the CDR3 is TGTGCCAGCAGCGTAGGTCTTCACTTAAGCACAGATACGCAGTATTTT.

CDR3 loop: CASSQSGEPSGNTIYF. The CDR3, as DNA: TGTGCCAGCAGCCAGTCAGGGGAGCCCTCTGGAAACACCATATATTTT. The chain has TRBV4-2 and TRBJ1-3; perhaps TRBD1 as D (6 bases). This CDR3 region has 16 residues. Per germline, CDR1 LGHNA and CDR2 YNFKEQ. Trimming removed 3 bases from V and 0 bases from J, with 12 bases in between.

The CDR3, as DNA: TGTGCCAGCAGTGAATGGACACCCGATAGCAATCAGCCCCAGCATTTT. Its protein product is CASSEWTPDSNQPQHF. The V gene is TRBV2, the J gene TRBJ1-5; tentative D call: TRBD1 (5 bases). The CDR3 runs 16 residues. Germline assignment: CDR1 SNHLY and CDR2 FYNNEI. The ends were cut back, 2 bases at V and 0 bases at J, with 11 bases in the middle.